The 2 T cell receptor beta chains reported below all come from one sample, sequenced in a study of blood T cell repertoires in COVID-19. TCRdb's copy holds only in-frame clones and misses some; the assay was immunoSEQ multiplex PCR. The sample has 150,000 to 200,000 clones, about nine tenths seen once; the top ten hold roughly 9%. Sequenced input: PBMCs or T cells enriched from blood (not recorded which). All receptors come from a woman aged 18-30 years who had recovered from COVID-19.

The V gene is TRBV2, the J gene TRBJ1-1; 8 bases agree with TRBD1. The CDR3 covers 14 residues. Trimming at V came to 6 bases and at J to 4 bases, leaving 7 bases not matched to a gene. Germline CDR1 SNHLY, CDR2 FYNNEI. The CDR3 spells CASSPRTGITEAFF. CDR3 nucleotides: TGTGCCAGCAGCCCCAGGACAGGGATCACTGAAGCTTTCTTT.

The chain recombines TRBV21-1 with TRBJ2-1; TRBD2, the table's D call, was not compared with the DNA. TRBV21-1 is a known pseudogene. This CDR3 spans 14 amino acids. CDR3 sequence: CASSKRERYNEQFF. The CDR3 DNA sequence: TGTGCCAGCAGCAAGCGGGAGCGTTACAATGAGCAGTTCTTC.